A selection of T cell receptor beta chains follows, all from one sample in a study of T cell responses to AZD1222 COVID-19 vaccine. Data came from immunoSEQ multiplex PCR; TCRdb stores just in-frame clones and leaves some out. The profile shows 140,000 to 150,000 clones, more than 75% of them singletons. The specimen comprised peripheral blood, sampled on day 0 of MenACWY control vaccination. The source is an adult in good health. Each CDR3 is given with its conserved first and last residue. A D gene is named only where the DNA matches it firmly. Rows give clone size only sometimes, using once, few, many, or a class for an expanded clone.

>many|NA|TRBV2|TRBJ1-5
CASRGWGNQPQHF
TGTGCCAGCAGGGGGTGGGGAAATCAGCCCCAGCATTTT
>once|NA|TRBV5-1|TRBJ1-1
CASSFFGSTEAFF
TGCGCCAGCAGCTTTTTTGGGAGCACTGAAGCTTTCTTT
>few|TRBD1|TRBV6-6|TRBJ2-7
CASSYSDRGEQYF
TGTGCCAGCAGTTACTCTGACAGGGGCGAGCAGTACTTC
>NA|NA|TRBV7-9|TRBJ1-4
CASSLAGHGGKLFF
TGTGCCAGCAGCTTAGCAGGGCATGGGGGAAAACTGTTTTTT
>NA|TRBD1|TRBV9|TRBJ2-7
CASSPGTGFREQYF
TGTGCCAGCAGCCCTGGGACAGGGTTCCGCGAGCAGTACTTC
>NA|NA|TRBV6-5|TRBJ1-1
CASRDNTEAFF
TGTGCCAGCAGAGACAACACTGAAGCTTTCTTT
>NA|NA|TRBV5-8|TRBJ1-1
CASSFSQGNTEAFF
TGTGCCAGCAGCTTTTCTCAGGGGAACACTGAAGCTTTCTTT
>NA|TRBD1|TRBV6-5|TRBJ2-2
CASGGQGASGELFF
TGTGCCAGCGGGGGACAGGGGGCGTCCGGGGAGCTGTTTTTT
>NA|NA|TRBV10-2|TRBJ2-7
CASSVIRTGSYEQYF
TGCGCCAGCAGTGTGATCCGGACTGGGTCCTACGAGCAGTACTTC
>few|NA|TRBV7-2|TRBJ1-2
CASSLGTANYGYTF
TGTGCCAGCAGCTTAGGCACAGCCAACTATGGCTACACCTTC
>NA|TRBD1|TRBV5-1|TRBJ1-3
CASSYAGTGANTIYF
TGCGCCAGCAGCTATGCCGGGACAGGGGCAAACACCATATATTTT
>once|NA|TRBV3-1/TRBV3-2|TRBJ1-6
CASSQGGGGFNSPLHF
TGTGCCAGCAGCCAGGGCGGCGGAGGTTTTAATTCACCCCTCCACTTT
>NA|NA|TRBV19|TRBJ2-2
CASMVLGDTGELFF
TGTGCCAGTATGGTGCTCGGGGACACCGGGGAGCTGTTTTTT
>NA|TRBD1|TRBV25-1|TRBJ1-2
CASSVSSGQASNYGYTF
TGTGCCAGCAGTGTCTCCTCGGGACAGGCCTCTAACTATGGCTACACCTTC
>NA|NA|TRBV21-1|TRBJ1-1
CASSKVGVSYMNTEAFF
TGTGCCAGCAGCAAAGTTGGGGTTTCCTACATGAACACTGAAGCTTTCTTT
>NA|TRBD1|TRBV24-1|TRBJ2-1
CATSSTGGTDEQFF
TGTGCCACCAGCTCCACAGGGGGTACTGATGAGCAGTTCTTC
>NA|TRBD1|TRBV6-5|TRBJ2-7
CASSPGTVRREQYF
TGTGCCAGCAGTCCGGGGACAGTTCGCAGGGAGCAGTACTTC
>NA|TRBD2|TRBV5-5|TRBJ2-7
CASSSVLAAKYEQYF
TGTGCCAGCAGCTCCGTACTAGCGGCAAAGTACGAGCAGTACTTC
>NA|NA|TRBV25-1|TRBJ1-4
CASSVRGLPNVEKLFF
TGTGCCAGCAGTGTTCGAGGACTCCCGAATGTGGAAAAACTGTTTTTT
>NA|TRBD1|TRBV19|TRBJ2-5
CASRPGQDQETQYF
TGTGCCAGTAGACCGGGACAGGACCAAGAGACCCAGTACTTC
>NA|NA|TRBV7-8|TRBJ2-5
CASSSTLALKETQYF
TGTGCCAGCAGCTCCACTCTAGCGCTTAAAGAGACCCAGTACTTC
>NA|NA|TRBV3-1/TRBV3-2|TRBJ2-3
CASSQDGTRTDTQYF
TGTGCCAGCAGCCAAGACGGGACTCGGACGGATACGCAGTATTTT
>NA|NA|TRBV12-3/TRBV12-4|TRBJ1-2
CASSPAPVGYTF
TGTGCCAGCAGCCCAGCTCCGGTGGGCTACACCTTC
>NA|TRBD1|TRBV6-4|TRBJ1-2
CASSEIQGSLPGYTF
TGTGCCAGCAGTGAGATACAGGGGTCTCTTCCTGGCTACACCTTC
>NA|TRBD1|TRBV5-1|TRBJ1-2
CASSSTGVGYTF
TGCGCCAGCAGCTCAACAGGGGTTGGCTACACCTTC
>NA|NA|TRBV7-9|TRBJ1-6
CASSLAPRNSPLHF
TGTGCCAGCAGCTTAGCCCCCAGAAATTCACCCCTCCACTTT
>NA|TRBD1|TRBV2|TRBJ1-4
CASSQDREASRNEKLFF
TGTGCCAGCAGTCAGGACAGGGAGGCCAGCAGAAATGAAAAACTGTTTTTT
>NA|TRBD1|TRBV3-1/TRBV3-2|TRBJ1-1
CASSLRTGKSTEAFF
TGTGCCAGCAGCCTACGGACAGGGAAGAGCACTGAAGCTTTCTTT
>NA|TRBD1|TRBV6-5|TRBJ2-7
CASSPDRASFEQYF
TGTGCCAGCAGCCCGGACAGGGCGAGTTTTGAGCAGTACTTC
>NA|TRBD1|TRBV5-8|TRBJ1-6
CASSPGTDKSPLHF
TGTGCCAGCAGCCCCGGGACAGATAAATCACCCCTCCACTTT
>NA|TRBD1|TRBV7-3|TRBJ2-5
CASSLSGTGEETQYF
TGTGCCAGCAGCCTATCCGGGACAGGGGAAGAGACCCAGTACTTC
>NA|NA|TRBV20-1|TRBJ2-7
CSAPLFREQYF
TGCAGTGCTCCCCTCTTTCGGGAGCAGTACTTC
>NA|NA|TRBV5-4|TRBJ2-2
CASSRWGNTGELFF
TGTGCCAGCAGCCGTTGGGGGAACACCGGGGAGCTGTTTTTT
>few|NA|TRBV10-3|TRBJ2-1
CAISEIVGGAGNEQFF
TGTGCCATCAGTGAGATCGTTGGGGGGGCAGGCAATGAGCAGTTCTTC
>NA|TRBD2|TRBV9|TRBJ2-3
CASSSSGGFTDTQYF
TGTGCCAGCAGCTCTAGCGGGGGGTTCACAGATACGCAGTATTTT
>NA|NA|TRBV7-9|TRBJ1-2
CASSATVERASHHNYGYTF
TGTGCCAGCAGCGCGACAGTGGAGAGAGCCTCGCACCATAACTATGGCTACACCTTC
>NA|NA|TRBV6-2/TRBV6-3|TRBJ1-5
CASSSSYSNQPQHF
TGTGCCAGCAGTTCCTCCTATAGCAATCAGCCCCAGCATTTT
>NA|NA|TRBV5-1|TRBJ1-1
CASSLDWRTEAFF
TGCGCCAGCAGCCTGGACTGGAGGACTGAAGCTTTCTTT
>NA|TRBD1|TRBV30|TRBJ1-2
CAWRTGYGYTF
TGTGCCTGGCGGACAGGCTATGGCTACACCTTC
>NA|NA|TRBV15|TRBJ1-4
CATSRDYGRNEKLFF
TGTGCCACCAGCAGAGATTACGGACGGAATGAAAAACTGTTTTTT
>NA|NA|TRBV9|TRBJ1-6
CASSSSQGGSPLHF
TGTGCCAGCAGCTCAAGTCAGGGCGGGTCACCCCTCCACTTT
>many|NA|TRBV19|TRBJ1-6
CASSFGSGGTSNSPLHF
TGTGCCAGTAGTTTTGGTTCTGGAGGAACCAGCAATTCACCCCTCCACTTT
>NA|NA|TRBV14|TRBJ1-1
CASSQAYGGRSAEAFF
TGTGCCAGCAGCCAAGCATACGGGGGGCGCAGCGCTGAAGCTTTCTTT
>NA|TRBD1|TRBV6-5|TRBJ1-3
CASRRDSSGNTIYF
TGTGCCAGCAGAAGGGACAGCTCTGGAAACACCATATATTTT
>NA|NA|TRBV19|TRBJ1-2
CASSASQRRGSGYTF
TGTGCCAGTAGTGCCTCACAGCGTCGGGGATCTGGCTACACCTTC
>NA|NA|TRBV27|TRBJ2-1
CASSLLPRGGDEQFF
TGTGCCAGCAGTTTACTCCCCAGGGGGGGCGATGAGCAGTTCTTC
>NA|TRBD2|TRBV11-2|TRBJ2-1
CASSPNLAGGYNEQFF
TGTGCCAGCAGCCCCAACCTAGCGGGGGGGTACAATGAGCAGTTCTTC
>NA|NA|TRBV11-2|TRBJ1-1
CASSFRDRRGMNTEAFF
TGTGCCAGCAGCTTCCGAGACAGGCGGGGGATGAACACTGAAGCTTTCTTT
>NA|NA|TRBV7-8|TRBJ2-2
CASSLGGRLDANTGELFF
TGTGCCAGCAGCTTAGGGGGACGGCTAGACGCGAACACCGGGGAGCTGTTTTTT
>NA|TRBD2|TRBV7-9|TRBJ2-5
CASSLGRGGQETQYF
TGTGCCAGCAGCTTAGGGCGGGGGGGCCAAGAGACCCAGTACTTC
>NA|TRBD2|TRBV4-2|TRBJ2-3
CASSARLAGGPDTQYF
TGTGCCAGCAGCGCGAGACTAGCGGGGGGGCCAGATACGCAGTATTTT
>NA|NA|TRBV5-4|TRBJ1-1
CASSLGGLNTEAFF
TGTGCCAGCAGCTTAGGAGGGTTGAACACTGAAGCTTTCTTT
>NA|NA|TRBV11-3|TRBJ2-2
CASSSNAWGTGELFF
TGTGCCAGCAGCTCTAACGCCTGGGGCACCGGGGAGCTGTTTTTT
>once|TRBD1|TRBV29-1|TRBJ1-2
CSVSGSGTARFNYGYTF
TGCAGCGTGTCGGGGTCCGGGACAGCCCGATTTAACTATGGCTACACCTTC
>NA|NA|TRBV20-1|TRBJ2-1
CSASSVRRSSYNEQFF
TGCAGTGCTAGTAGCGTGAGAAGAAGCTCCTACAATGAGCAGTTCTTC
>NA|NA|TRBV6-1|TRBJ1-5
CASSAWGNSNQPQHF
TGTGCCAGCAGCGCCTGGGGAAATAGCAATCAGCCCCAGCATTTT
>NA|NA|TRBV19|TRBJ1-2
CASSIKGTYGYTF
TGTGCCAGTAGTATTAAGGGGACCTATGGCTACACCTTC
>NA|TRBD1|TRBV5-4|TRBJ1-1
CASSPTGGPNTEAFF
TGTGCCAGCAGCCCCACAGGGGGGCCGAACACTGAAGCTTTCTTT
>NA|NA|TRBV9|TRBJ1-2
CASSLQGGNYGYTF
TGTGCCAGCAGCCTCCAAGGGGGTAACTATGGCTACACCTTC
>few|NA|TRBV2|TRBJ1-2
CASSERTASNYGYTF
TGTGCCAGCAGTGAAAGGACAGCCTCTAACTATGGCTACACCTTC